This T cell receptor beta chain appears in the sequencing data of a study of blood T cell repertoires in COVID-19. Study as a whole: Whether acute or convalescent, the COVID-19 samples came from the United States, Italy and Spain. The cDNA or gDNA used as material had been derived from T cells, B-cell-depleted T cells, or PBMCs.

In the study's own analysis: The authors estimated nucleated cell counts from reference gene primer amplification. The assay was immunoSEQ multiplex PCR, and TCRdb's table has in-frame clones only and misses some. V and J calls and clone size are those listed in that table; D and trimming were worked out from the DNA. The sample carries 30,000 to 45,000 clones, 65% to 85% recorded once. V lost 0 bases and J 5 bases, leaving 20 bases between the germline ends. Germline loops: CDR1 GTSNPN, CDR2 SVGIG (reference sequence). CDR3 length equals 17 residues. This TCR was sampled from a man older than 75 with active or convalescent COVID-19. Sequences were obtained from peripheral blood. The chain couples TRBV30 to TRBJ2-1, with a possible D match to TRBD2 (6 bases). The CDR3 is CAWSVPLAGRGDNEQFF. CDR3 nucleotides: TGTGCCTGGAGTGTACCCCTCGCGGGTCGCGGGGACAATGAGCAGTTCTTC.